What follows is one T cell receptor beta chain and its context. Its antigen remains unknown. The CDR3 end lies 3 residues beyond the end of the read and is filled in from the germline J gene. The germline V gene encodes CDR1 KGHSH and CDR2 LQKENI. The CDR3 runs 14 residues. Trimming removed 5 bases at V and 0 bases at J, with 7 bases between. Some clones are missing from TCRdb's copy, which holds only in-frame ones; the method was immunoSEQ multiplex PCR. The sample totals over 10,000 clones. This record belongs to a study of T cells in women clearing cervical HPV infection. Study observations and caveats: TRBV6-7 abundance was lower in cases than controls (about 0.099% versus 0.16%).

The rearrangement joins TRBV18 to TRBJ1-4; D is ambiguous. This sequence was found in a woman between 18 and 75 years old with a cervical HPV16 infection that either progressed to CIN3+ or cleared (not recorded which). The sample taken for sequencing was blood buffy coat. CDR3 DNA (partial): TGTGCCAGCTCATCAGAGACAACTAATGAAAAA. Translation gives CASSSETTNEK. The entire CDR3 protein reads CASSSETTNEKLFF.